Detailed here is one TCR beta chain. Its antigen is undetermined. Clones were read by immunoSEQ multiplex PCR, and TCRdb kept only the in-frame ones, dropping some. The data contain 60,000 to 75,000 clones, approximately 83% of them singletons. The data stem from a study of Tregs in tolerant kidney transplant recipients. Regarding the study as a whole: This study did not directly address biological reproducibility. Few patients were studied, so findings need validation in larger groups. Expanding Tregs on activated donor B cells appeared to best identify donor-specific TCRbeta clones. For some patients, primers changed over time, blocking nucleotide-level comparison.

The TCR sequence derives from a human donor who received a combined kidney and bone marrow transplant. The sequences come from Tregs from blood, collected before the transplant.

The CDR3: CASSLWGQNYEQYF. Written as DNA, the CDR3 is TGTGCCAGCAGTTTATGGGGACAGAACTACGAGCAGTACTTC. The chain is built from TRBV28 and TRBJ2-7, with TRBD1 matching 7 bases. Germline CDR1 reads MDHEN; CDR2 reads SYDVKM. The CDR3 is 14 residues long. Trimming cost V 0 bases and J 3 bases; bases outside gene matches: 2.